A single sample gave rise to the 32 T cell receptor beta chains below, sequenced in a study of CD8 T cells in Susac syndrome. RNA totalling about 0.5 to 1 ug underwent reverse transcription with random hexamers. MiXCR, applied by TCRdb to the immunoSEQ multiplex PCR reads, yields one record per CDR3 protein. The sample has 150,000 to 200,000 distinct CDR3 sequences, 75% to 95% seen once. The sample taken for sequencing was CD4+ T cells from PBMCs. All receptors derive from a human donor with Susac syndrome.

The CDR3 loop is CAWSVADYNSPLHF. The CDR3 DNA sequence: TGTGCCTGGAGTGTAGCAGATTATAATTCACCCCTCCACTTT. The chain combines TRBV30 with TRBJ1-6; no definite D call. CDR3 length equals 14 residues. V lost 0 bases to trimming and J lost 4 bases, with 7 bases between them. Germline loops: CDR1 GTSNPN, CDR2 SVGIG (reference sequence).

This sequence joins TRBV2 and TRBJ2-2, with D uncertain. Germline loops: CDR1 SNHLY, CDR2 FYNNEI. The CDR3 is made up of 15 amino acids. Trimming took off 4 bases at V and 3 bases at J, with 12 bases between the two ends. As DNA, the CDR3 is TGTGCCAGCAGTGGTACCAGTGGATACACCGGGGAGCTGTTTTTT. It codes for CASSGTSGYTGELFF.

This clonotype was seen a single time. The chain joins TRBV5-1 to TRBJ1-3; D ambiguous. Trimming stripped 0 bases from V and 0 bases from J, with 7 bases between. Germline V CDR1 and CDR2: SGHRS, YFSETQ. The CDR3 loop spans 15 amino acids. The CDR3 protein is CASSLGSGSGNTIYF. Written as DNA, the CDR3 is TGCGCCAGCAGCTTGGGATCTGGCTCTGGAAACACCATATATTTT.

The chain combines TRBV4-1 with TRBJ1-2; no definite D call. V was clipped by 2 bases and J by 0 bases, with 10 bases between them. Germline CDR1 and CDR2: MGHRA and YSYEKL. The CDR3 totals 15 residues. CDR3 DNA sequence: TGCGCCAGCAGCCAACCCGGGCCAGCTAACTATGGCTACACCTTC. It is translated as CASSQPGPANYGYTF.

This chain links TRBV27 with TRBJ2-5, with unresolved D. The CDR3 length is 12 residues. Germline values: CDR1 MNHEY, CDR2 SMNVEV (reference sequence). Trimming removed 6 bases from V and 7 bases from J, with 12 bases in between. Here the CDR3 reads CASSHEIVTQYF. In nucleotides, the CDR3 is TGTGCCAGCAGCCACGAAATTGTGACCCAGTACTTC.

The chain employs TRBV6-5 and TRBJ1-1, with TRBD1 matching 9 bases. J was trimmed by 11 bases and V by 2 bases; bases with no gene match: 6. The CDR3 length is 13 residues. The germline V gene has CDR1 MNHEY and CDR2 SVGAGI. CDR3 sequence (DNA): TGTGCCAGCAGTTACGGGGACAGGGCTGGGGCTTTCTTT. Its translation: CASSYGDRAGAFF.

This chain links TRBV7-3 with TRBJ2-3; D unresolved. The length of the CDR3 is 19 residues. Trimming pared 5 bases from V and 2 bases from J, leaving 26 bases between. Germline-derived CDR1 and CDR2 are SGHTA and FQGTGA. The CDR3 loop reads CASSPQPLGLGSNTDTQYF. The CDR3 DNA sequence: TGTGCCAGCAGCCCTCAACCCTTAGGGCTGGGCTCCAACACAGATACGCAGTATTTT.

This clonotype showed up just once. The gene calls are TRBV11-1 and TRBJ1-1, with 11 bases aligning to TRBD1. With V trimmed by 7 bases and J by 4 bases, 5 bases remained unmatched. The CDR3 runs to 14 residues. In germline, CDR1 is SGHAT, CDR2 FQDESV (reference sequence). The CDR3 DNA sequence: TGTGCCAGCACCTGGGACAGGGGGGGCACTGAAGCTTTCTTT. Translated: CASTWDRGGTEAFF.

Regarding this clonotype: Without the conserved terminal phenylalanine or tryptophan, this CDR3 likely stems from a read error. Because the CDR3's place on the DNA is in doubt, the DNA is left out and the CDR3 is given as listed by TCRdb. The rearrangement uses TRBV28 and TRBJ2-1; TRBD2, the table's D call, was not compared with the DNA. The CDR3 sequence runs 14 residues, both termini included. Per the germline V gene, CDR1 is MDHEN and CDR2 is SYDVKM. The CDR3 is CASSSGLMSGIDAI.

V is TRBV2 and J is TRBJ1-2, with 12 bases identical to TRBD1. CDR3 length equals 13 residues. V shed 7 bases, J shed 6 bases, and the junction held 3 bases outside the gene matches. Germline V gene data show CDR1 as SNHLY and CDR2 as FYNNEI. Here the CDR3 DNA reads TGTGCCAGCAAGGGACAGGGGGCTGATGGCTACACCTTC. It codes for CASKGQGADGYTF.

V gene TRBV5-4 combines with J gene TRBJ2-1; D might be TRBD2 (5 bases). The germline V and J ends were trimmed by 6 bases and 7 bases, with 14 bases remaining between them. Germline lookup yields CDR1 SGHNT and CDR2 YYREEE (reference sequence). The CDR3 is 13 amino acids. In DNA form, the CDR3 reads TGTGCCAGCAACCCCCGGGAAGGGAATGAGCAGTTCTTC. This encodes CASNPREGNEQFF.

The chain joins TRBV7-9 to TRBJ1-5; the match to TRBD1 covers 9 bases. Germline-derived CDR1 and CDR2 are SEHNR and FQNEAQ (reference sequence). There are 15 residues in the CDR3. V shed 5 bases and J 3 bases; nucleotides not matched to a gene: 5. The CDR3: CASSLGTGNNQPQHF. CDR3 nucleotides: TGTGCCAGCAGCCTGGGGACAGGGAACAATCAGCCCCAGCATTTT.

A single count supports this clonotype. The rearrangement uses TRBV12-3 or TRBV12-4 and TRBJ2-7, with D tentatively TRBD1 (6 bases). This CDR3 contains 15 residues. Trimming stripped 7 bases from V and 1 base from J, with 17 bases between. The CDR3 DNA reads as TGTGCCAGCACCAGGGGATTCGGCGGATCCTACGAGCAGTACTTC. Protein product: CASTRGFGGSYEQYF.

The rearrangement links TRBV5-1 to TRBJ2-7; TRBD1 matches 9 bases. Germline values: CDR1 SGHRS, CDR2 YFSETQ. CDR3 length equals 14 residues. V lost 4 bases to trimming and J lost 7 bases; unmatched junction nucleotides: 9. The CDR3, as DNA: TGCGCCAGCAGCACACCGGGACAGGGTGTTGAGCAGTACTTC. This sequence encodes CASSTPGQGVEQYF.

The chain joins TRBV30 to TRBJ1-1; 7 bases fit TRBD1. The V segment lost 3 bases and the J segment 1 base; nucleotides outside the gene matches: 2. Germline CDR1 reads GTSNPN; CDR2 reads SVGIG (reference sequence). This CDR3 has 13 amino acids. The CDR3 is CAWRTGWNTEAFF. The CDR3 DNA sequence: TGTGCCTGGAGGACAGGGTGGAACACTGAAGCTTTCTTT.

V is TRBV9 and J is TRBJ1-2; no reliable D call. In germline, CDR1 is SGDLS, CDR2 YYNGEE. Trimming removed 4 bases at V and 0 bases at J, with 10 bases between. This CDR3 has 14 amino acids. For the CDR3, the DNA is TGTGCCAGCAGCCCCGCAAGGACTAACTATGGCTACACCTTC. Amino acid sequence: CASSPARTNYGYTF.

This chain uses TRBV6-5 with TRBJ2-7; D remains unclear. Trimming cost V 2 bases and J 0 bases, with 11 bases left between them. CDR1 is MNHEY and CDR2 is SVGAGI in the germline V gene. There are 15 residues in the CDR3. For the CDR3, the DNA is TGTGCCAGCAGTTACGGAATCCTCCGCTCCTACGAGCAGTACTTC. Its translation: CASSYGILRSYEQYF.

The gene calls are TRBV6-2 or TRBV6-3 and TRBJ1-4; 8 bases agree with TRBD1. The germline gives CDR1 MNHEY, CDR2 SVGEGT. Trimming removed 8 bases from V and 8 bases from J; junction bases left unmatched: 4. This CDR3 has 12 amino acids. CDR3 coding DNA: TGTGCCAGCCGGACAGGGCAGGAAAAACTGTTTTTT. Its protein product is CASRTGQEKLFF.

The chain uses TRBV2 and TRBJ1-1; D unclear. Trimming pared 4 bases from V and 5 bases from J, leaving 8 bases between. Germline loops: CDR1 SNHLY, CDR2 FYNNEI. The CDR3 totals 12 residues. The CDR3 nucleotides read TGTGCCAGCAGTGCCTTAGCGACTGAAGCTTTCTTT. Its protein is CASSALATEAFF.

The genes are TRBV18 and TRBJ1-1; D perhaps matches TRBD1 (6 bases). V dropped 3 bases and J dropped 2 bases, with 10 bases sitting between them. The CDR3 spans 14 residues. Germline-derived CDR1 and CDR2 are KGHSH and LQKENI. The CDR3 DNA reads TGTGCCAGCTCACCTCCGGACAGTAACACTGAAGCTTTCTTT. It is translated as CASSPPDSNTEAFF.

This clonotype came up a few times. This rearrangement joins TRBV30 to TRBJ1-1, with TRBD1 identical over 7 bases. V trimming: 3 bases; J trimming: 5 bases; junction bases outside the gene matches: 9. CDR1 is GTSNPN, CDR2 SVGIG, per germline (reference sequence). This CDR3 is 14 amino acids long. This CDR3 is CAWSPGQVRTEAFF. The CDR3, as DNA: TGTGCCTGGAGCCCCGGACAGGTGAGGACTGAAGCTTTCTTT.

This clonotype was counted a single time. The chain recombines TRBV20-1 with TRBJ2-5; possible D gene TRBD2, 7 bases. CDR1 and CDR2 (germline): DFQATT, SNEGSKA (reference sequence). The CDR3 runs to 11 residues. The CDR3 DNA sequence: TGCAAGGGGGGGTGGCAAGAGACCCAGTACTTC. This codes for CKGGWQETQYF.

This chain connects TRBV10-3 to TRBJ2-6; unclear D gene. This CDR3 is 15 amino acids long. Trimming removed 3 bases from V and 1 base from J, with 7 bases in between. Germline V CDR1 and CDR2: ENHRY, SYGVKD. The CDR3 sequence: CAISDMVSGANVLTF. The CDR3 DNA follows: TGTGCCATCAGTGACATGGTATCTGGGGCCAACGTCCTGACTTTC.

The chain has TRBV6-5 and TRBJ1-2; unclear D gene. Germline lookup yields CDR1 MNHEY and CDR2 SVGAGI. The CDR3 has 13 amino acids. The ends were cut back, 0 bases at V and 8 bases at J, with 10 bases in the middle. In nucleotides, the CDR3 is TGTGCCAGCAGTTACTCTGAAGGTCAGGGCTACACCTTC. Translation gives CASSYSEGQGYTF.

The chain uses TRBV5-1 and TRBJ1-1; 10 bases fit TRBD1. Germline V gene lookup returns CDR1 SGHRS and CDR2 YFSETQ. J gave up 5 bases and V 4 bases, and 8 bases lay outside the gene matches. This CDR3 region has 15 residues. The CDR3 DNA reads as TGCGCCAGCAGCCAGAGCCGGGACAGGGGTACTGAAGCTTTCTTT. Protein sequence: CASSQSRDRGTEAFF.

This sequence joins TRBV5-5 and TRBJ2-2, with 8 bases identical to TRBD1. Germline lookup yields CDR1 SGHKS and CDR2 YYEKEE (reference sequence). The CDR3 sequence is 15 residues long. After removal of 5 bases from V and 3 bases from J, the junction contained 6 bases not matched to a gene. The CDR3, as DNA: TGTGCCAGCAGTGCTTACAGGGGGTACACCGGGGAGCTGTTTTTT. Translation gives CASSAYRGYTGELFF.

V and J are TRBV7-9 and TRBJ1-6; 8 nucleotides line up with TRBD1. J gave up 6 bases and V 5 bases, and 15 bases lay outside the gene matches. Germline lookup yields CDR1 SEHNR and CDR2 FQNEAQ (reference sequence). The CDR3 is made up of 18 amino acids. The CDR3 loop reads CASSLTPGGETVNSPLHF. For the CDR3, the DNA is TGTGCCAGCAGCCTAACCCCAGGGGGCGAGACTGTTAATTCACCCCTCCACTTT.

This clonotype was observed once. This chain links TRBV25-1 with TRBJ2-1; 7 bases are shared with TRBD1. Germline V gene sequence: CDR1 MGHDK, CDR2 SYGVNS. The CDR3 runs 17 residues. Unmatched junction bases numbered 12, after V lost 4 bases and J lost 3 bases. The CDR3 is CASSGRQGKPGYNEQFF. In DNA form, the CDR3 reads TGTGCCAGCAGTGGTCGACAGGGCAAGCCTGGCTACAATGAGCAGTTCTTC.

V and J are TRBV12-3 or TRBV12-4 and TRBJ1-1; the D gene is possibly TRBD1 (5 bases). Between the trimmed V and J ends, which lost 1 base and 3 bases, there was a span of 15 bases. This CDR3 is 16 amino acids long. The CDR3, as DNA: TGTGCCAGCAGTTTAGGACGAGGAGGGGCGGACACTGAAGCTTTCTTT. It yields the protein CASSLGRGGADTEAFF.

V and J are TRBV20-1 and TRBJ2-1, with a tentative D call TRBD2 (6 bases). V was trimmed by 6 bases and J by 8 bases, leaving 14 bases between them. CDR3 length equals 12 residues. Per the germline V gene, CDR1 is DFQATT and CDR2 is SNEGSKA (reference sequence). CDR3 sequence reads: CSAPLASYEQFF. The CDR3, as DNA: TGCAGTGCCCCACTAGCTAGCTATGAGCAGTTCTTC.

This chain links TRBV5-4 with TRBJ2-5, with 9 bases identical to TRBD2. Germline V gives CDR1 SGHNT, CDR2 YYREEE (reference sequence). This CDR3 spans 13 amino acids. The ends lost 3 bases at V and 3 bases at J; junction bases unmatched: 0. CDR3 in DNA: TGTGCCAGCAGCTGGACTAGCGAAGAGACCCAGTACTTC. This codes for CASSWTSEETQYF.

This chain joins TRBV2 and TRBJ2-7, with D uncertain. This CDR3 has 13 amino acids. V lost 1 base and J lost 3, with 7 bases in between. Germline CDR1 and CDR2: SNHLY and FYNNEI. In DNA, the CDR3 is TGTGCCAGCAGTGAAGACTTCTACTACGAGCAGTACTTC. Translating it yields CASSEDFYYEQYF.